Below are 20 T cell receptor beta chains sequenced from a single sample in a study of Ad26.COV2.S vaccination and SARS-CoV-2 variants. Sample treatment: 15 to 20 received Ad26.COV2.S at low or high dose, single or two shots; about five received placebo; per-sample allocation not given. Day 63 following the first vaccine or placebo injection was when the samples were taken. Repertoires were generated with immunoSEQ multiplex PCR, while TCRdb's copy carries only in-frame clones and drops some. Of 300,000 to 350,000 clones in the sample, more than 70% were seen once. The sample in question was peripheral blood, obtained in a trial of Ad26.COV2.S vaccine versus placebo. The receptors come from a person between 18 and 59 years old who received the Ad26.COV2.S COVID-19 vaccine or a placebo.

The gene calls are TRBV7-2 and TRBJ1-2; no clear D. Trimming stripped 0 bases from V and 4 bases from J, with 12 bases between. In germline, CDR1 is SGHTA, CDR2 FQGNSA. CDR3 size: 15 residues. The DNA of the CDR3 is TGTGCCAGCAGCTTAGCGACCGTAAACCTCTATGGCTACACCTTC. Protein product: CASSLATVNLYGYTF.

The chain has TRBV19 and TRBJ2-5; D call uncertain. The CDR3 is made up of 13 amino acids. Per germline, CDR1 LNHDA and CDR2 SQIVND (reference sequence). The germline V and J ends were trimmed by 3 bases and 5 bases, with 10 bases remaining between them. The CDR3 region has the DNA TGTGCCAGTAGTATCCTCAATGGGGAGACCCAGTACTTC. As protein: CASSILNGETQYF.

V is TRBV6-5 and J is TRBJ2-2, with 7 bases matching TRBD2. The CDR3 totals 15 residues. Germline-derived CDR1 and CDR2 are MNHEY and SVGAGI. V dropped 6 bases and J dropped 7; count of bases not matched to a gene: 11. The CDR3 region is CASSRDRGDGGELFF. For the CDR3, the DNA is TGTGCCAGCAGCCGGGATCGGGGGGACGGCGGGGAGCTGTTTTTT.

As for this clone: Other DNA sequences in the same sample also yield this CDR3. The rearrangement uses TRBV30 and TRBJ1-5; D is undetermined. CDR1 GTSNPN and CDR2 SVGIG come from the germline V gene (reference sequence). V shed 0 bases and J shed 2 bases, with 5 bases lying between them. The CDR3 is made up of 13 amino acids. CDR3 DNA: TGTGCCTGGAGTGTAGACCGCAATCAGCCCCAGCATTTT. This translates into CAWSVDRNQPQHF.

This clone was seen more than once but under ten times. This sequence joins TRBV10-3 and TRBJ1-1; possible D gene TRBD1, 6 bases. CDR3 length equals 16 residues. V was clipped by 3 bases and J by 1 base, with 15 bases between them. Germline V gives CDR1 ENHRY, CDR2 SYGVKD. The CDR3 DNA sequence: TGTGCCATCAGTGAATGGCACCAGACAGGGAACACTGAAGCTTTCTTT. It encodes CAISEWHQTGNTEAFF.

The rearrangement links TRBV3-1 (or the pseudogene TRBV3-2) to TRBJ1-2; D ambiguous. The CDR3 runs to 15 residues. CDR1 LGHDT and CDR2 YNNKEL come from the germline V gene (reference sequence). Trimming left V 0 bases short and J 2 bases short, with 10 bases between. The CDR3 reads CASSQDRATNYGYTF. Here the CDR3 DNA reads TGTGCCAGCAGCCAAGATAGGGCAACGAACTATGGCTACACCTTC.

The CDR3: CASSPLGTGYNQPQHF. The CDR3, as DNA: TGTGCCAGTAGTCCCCTCGGGACAGGGTACAATCAGCCCCAGCATTTT. This chain uses TRBV19 with TRBJ1-5, with 9 bases that match TRBD1. V shed 5 bases, J shed 3 bases, and the junction held 8 bases outside the gene matches. Looked up from germline, CDR1 is LNHDA and CDR2 is SQIVND (reference sequence). This CDR3 has 16 amino acids.

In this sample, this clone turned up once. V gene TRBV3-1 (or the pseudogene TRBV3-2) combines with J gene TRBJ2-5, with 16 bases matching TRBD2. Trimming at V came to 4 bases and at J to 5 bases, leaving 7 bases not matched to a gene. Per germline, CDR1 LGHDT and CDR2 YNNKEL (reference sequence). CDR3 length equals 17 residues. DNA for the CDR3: TGTGCCAGCAGCCCCGGGACTAGCGGGGGGGCGGTCGAGACCCAGTACTTC. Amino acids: CASSPGTSGGAVETQYF.

CDR3: CASSLLGTDTQYF. CDR3 coding DNA: TGCGCCAGCAGCCTTCTTGGCACAGATACGCAGTATTTT. The chain combines TRBV5-1 with TRBJ2-3; D not resolved. The CDR3 totals 13 residues. Germline CDR1 SGHRS, CDR2 YFSETQ. Trimming cost V 4 bases and J 1 base, with 7 bases left between them.

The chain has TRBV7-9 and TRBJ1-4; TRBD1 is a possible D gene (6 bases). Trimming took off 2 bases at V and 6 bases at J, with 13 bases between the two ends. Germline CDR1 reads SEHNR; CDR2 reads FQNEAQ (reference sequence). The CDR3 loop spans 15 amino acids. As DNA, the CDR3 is TGTGCCAGCAGCTTACCCGGACAGATCGATGAAAAACTGTTTTTT. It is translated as CASSLPGQIDEKLFF.

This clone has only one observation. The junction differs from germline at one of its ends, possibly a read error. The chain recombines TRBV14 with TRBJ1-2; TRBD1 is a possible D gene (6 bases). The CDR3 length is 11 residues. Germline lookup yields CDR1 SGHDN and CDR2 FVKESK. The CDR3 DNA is TGTGCCAGCAGCACCCACCGGGACATGAGATTC. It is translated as CASSTHRDMRF.

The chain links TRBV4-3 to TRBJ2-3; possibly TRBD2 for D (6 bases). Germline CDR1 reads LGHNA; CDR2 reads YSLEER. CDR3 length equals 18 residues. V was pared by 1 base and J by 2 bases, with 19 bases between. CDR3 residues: CASSQAGGVSKYTDTQYF. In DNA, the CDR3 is TGCGCCAGCAGCCAAGCCGGAGGGGTATCCAAATACACAGATACGCAGTATTTT.

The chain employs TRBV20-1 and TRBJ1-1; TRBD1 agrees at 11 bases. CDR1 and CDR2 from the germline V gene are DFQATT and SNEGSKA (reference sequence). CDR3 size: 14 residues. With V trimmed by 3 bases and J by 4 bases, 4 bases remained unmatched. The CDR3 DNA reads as TGCAGTGCTAGTGGGACAGGGGGAGTCACTGAAGCTTTCTTT. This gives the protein CSASGTGGVTEAFF.

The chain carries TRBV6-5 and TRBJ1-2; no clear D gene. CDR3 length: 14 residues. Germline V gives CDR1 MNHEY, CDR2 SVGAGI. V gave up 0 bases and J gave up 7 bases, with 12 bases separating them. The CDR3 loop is CASSYSIRLRGYTF. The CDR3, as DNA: TGTGCCAGCAGTTACTCCATCCGTCTCCGTGGCTACACCTTC.

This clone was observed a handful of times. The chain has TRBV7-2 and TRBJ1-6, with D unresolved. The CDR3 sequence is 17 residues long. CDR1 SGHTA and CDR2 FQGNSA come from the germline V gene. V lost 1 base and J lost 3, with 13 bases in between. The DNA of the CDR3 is TGTGCCAGCAGCTTAGTTTTAGCGGAGTACTATAATTCACCCCTCCACTTT. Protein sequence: CASSLVLAEYYNSPLHF.

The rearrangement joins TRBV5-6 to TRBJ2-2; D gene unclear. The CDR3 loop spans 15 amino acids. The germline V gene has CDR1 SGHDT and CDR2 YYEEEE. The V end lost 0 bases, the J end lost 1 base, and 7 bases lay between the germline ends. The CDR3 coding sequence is TGTGCCAGCAGCTTGGTACCGCGGAACACCGGGGAGCTGTTTTTT. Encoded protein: CASSLVPRNTGELFF.

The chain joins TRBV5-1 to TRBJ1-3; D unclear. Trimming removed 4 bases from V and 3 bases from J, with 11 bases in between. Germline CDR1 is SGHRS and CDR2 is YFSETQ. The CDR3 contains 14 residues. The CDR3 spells CASSLEGGGNTIYF. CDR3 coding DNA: TGCGCCAGCAGCCTGGAGGGAGGTGGAAACACCATATATTTT.

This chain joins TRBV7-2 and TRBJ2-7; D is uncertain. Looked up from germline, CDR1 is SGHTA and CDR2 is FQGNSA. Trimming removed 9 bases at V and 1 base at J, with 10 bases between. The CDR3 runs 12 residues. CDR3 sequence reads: CARTPASYEQYF. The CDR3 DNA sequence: TGTGCCAGGACGCCCGCGTCCTACGAGCAGTACTTC.

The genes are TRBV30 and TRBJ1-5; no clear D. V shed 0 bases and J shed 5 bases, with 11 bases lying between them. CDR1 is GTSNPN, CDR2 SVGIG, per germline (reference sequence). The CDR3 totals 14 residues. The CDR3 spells CAWSVVNSDQPQHF. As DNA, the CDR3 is TGTGCCTGGAGTGTCGTCAACTCTGATCAGCCCCAGCATTTT.

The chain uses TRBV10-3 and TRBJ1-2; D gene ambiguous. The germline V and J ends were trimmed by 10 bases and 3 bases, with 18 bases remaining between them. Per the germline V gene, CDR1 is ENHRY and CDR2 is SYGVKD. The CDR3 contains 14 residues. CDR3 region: CATLSTDGYYGYTF. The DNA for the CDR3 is TGTGCCACCCTATCAACGGACGGTTACTATGGCTACACCTTC.